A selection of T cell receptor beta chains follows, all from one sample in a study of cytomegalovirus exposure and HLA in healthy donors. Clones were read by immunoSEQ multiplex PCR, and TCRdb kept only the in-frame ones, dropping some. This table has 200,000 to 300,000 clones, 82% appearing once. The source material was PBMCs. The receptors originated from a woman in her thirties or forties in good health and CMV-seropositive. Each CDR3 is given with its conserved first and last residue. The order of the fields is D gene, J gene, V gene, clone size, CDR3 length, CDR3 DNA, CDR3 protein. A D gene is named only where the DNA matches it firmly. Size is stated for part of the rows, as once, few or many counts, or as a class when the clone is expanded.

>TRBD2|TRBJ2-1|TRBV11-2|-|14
TGTGCCAGCAGCGCTAGGGGGACTAGCAATGAGCAGTTCTTC
CASSARGTSNEQFF
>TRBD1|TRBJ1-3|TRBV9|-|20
TGTGCCAGCAGCTCACCGATTGGGAGAACATTCGGGACAGGGGAGGACACCATATATTTT
CASSSPIGRTFGTGEDTIYF
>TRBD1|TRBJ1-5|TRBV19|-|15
TGTGCCAGTAGTCGACAGGGGCAACGGAATCAGCCCCAGCATTTT
CASSRQGQRNQPQHF
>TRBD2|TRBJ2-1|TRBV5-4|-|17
TGTGCCAGCAGCTTGGCAGGGGCTAGCGGGAGGTCTAATGAGCAGTTCTTC
CASSLAGASGRSNEQFF
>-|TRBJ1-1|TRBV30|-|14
TGTGCCATGAGGGACTCTATTCGAACAATGAAGGCTTTCTTT
CAMRDSIRTMKAFF
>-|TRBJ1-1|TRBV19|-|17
TGTGCCAGTACTGACTACCGAGGGGGAACTGCGAACACTGAAGCTTTCTTT
CASTDYRGGTANTEAFF
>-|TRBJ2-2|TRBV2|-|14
TGTGCCAGCAGTGCTCAGGGGAGCACCGGGGAGCTGTTTTTT
CASSAQGSTGELFF
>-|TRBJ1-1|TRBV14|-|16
TGTGCCAGCAGCCAAGCAAGGGCAGGGGTGACCACTGAAGCTTTCTTT
CASSQARAGVTTEAFF
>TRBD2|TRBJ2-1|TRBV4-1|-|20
TGCGCCAGCAGCCAAGATGGACTGGCGGGGGGGTCCAGCTCCTACAATGAGCAGTTCTTC
CASSQDGLAGGSSSYNEQFF
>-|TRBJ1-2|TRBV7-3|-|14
TGTGCCAGCAGCTCGGGACTGACTAACTATGGCTACACCTTC
CASSSGLTNYGYTF
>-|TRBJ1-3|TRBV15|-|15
TGTGCCACCAGCATAAACAGGGCCCCTGGAAACACCATATATTTT
CATSINRAPGNTIYF
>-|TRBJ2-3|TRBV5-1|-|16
TGCGCCAGCAGCTTGGGGGCAGGGTGGGGCACAGATACGCAGTATTTT
CASSLGAGWGTDTQYF
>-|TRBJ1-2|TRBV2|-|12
TGTGCCAGCACCCAACTTGACTATGGCTACACCTTC
CASTQLDYGYTF
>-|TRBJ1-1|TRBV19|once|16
TGTGCCAGTAGTTTAAGTAGGGGGAATGTGGGGACTGAAGCTTTCTTT
CASSLSRGNVGTEAFF
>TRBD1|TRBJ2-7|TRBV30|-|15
TGTGCCTGGAGTGGGGACAGGGGGGTCTCCTACGAGCAGTACTTC
CAWSGDRGVSYEQYF
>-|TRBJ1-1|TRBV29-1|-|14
TGCAGCGTTGAATTACGGCGGAAGAACACTGAAGCTTTCTTT
CSVELRRKNTEAFF
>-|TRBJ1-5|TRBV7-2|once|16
TGTGCCAGCAGCTTAGATTTCGTCAGGGGAAGTCAGCCCCAGCATTTT
CASSLDFVRGSQPQHF
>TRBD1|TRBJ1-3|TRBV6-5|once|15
TGTGCCAGCAGGCCAGGGGGCGCGGGTGGAAACACCATATATTTT
CASRPGGAGGNTIYF
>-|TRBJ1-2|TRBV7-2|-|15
TGTGCCAGCAGCCTAAATGGGCCCTCCAACTATGGCTACACCTTC
CASSLNGPSNYGYTF
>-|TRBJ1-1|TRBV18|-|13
TGTGCCAGCTCACCTACAGGGAACACTGAAGCTTTCTTT
CASSPTGNTEAFF
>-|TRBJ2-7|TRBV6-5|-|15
TGTGCCAGCAGCCCCCGGCGGTTTTCGGCTATGGAGCAGTACTTC
CASSPRRFSAMEQYF
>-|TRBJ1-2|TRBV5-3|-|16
TGTGCCAGAAGCTTGACAGGGAAATATACTAACTATGGCTACACCTTC
CARSLTGKYTNYGYTF
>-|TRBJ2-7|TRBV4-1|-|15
TGCGCCAGCAGCCAAGTTCCACCCCTCCCGCGGGAGCAGTACTTC
CASSQVPPLPREQYF
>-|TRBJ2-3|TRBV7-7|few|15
TGTGCCAGCAGCTTAGAGGGGCATAGCACAGATACGCAGTATTTT
CASSLEGHSTDTQYF
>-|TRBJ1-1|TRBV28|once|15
TGTGCCAGCAGTTCGGGGGGACCCATGAACACTGAAGCTTTCTTT
CASSSGGPMNTEAFF
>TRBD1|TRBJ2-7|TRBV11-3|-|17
TGTGCCAGCAGCGTCGGCCTTGGGACAGGGGGCAGCAACGAGCAGTACTTC
CASSVGLGTGGSNEQYF
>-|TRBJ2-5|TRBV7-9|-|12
TGTGCCAGCGGAGGGGACAGAGAGACCCAGTACTTC
CASGGDRETQYF
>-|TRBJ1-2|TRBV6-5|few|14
TGTGCCAGCAGTTCCGACTCCTTCCAAGAGGGCTACACCTTC
CASSSDSFQEGYTF
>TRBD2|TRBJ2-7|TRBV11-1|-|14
TGTGCCAGCAGCCCTAGGGAGGGCTCCTACGAGCAGTACTTC
CASSPREGSYEQYF